A single sample gave rise to the 5 T cell receptor beta chains below, sequenced in a study of identical twins. TCRdb redid the calling of the 5' RACE reads with MiXCR, one entry per CDR3 protein. The sample has over 250,000 distinct CDR3 sequences, roughly 9% seen once. The sample was also reused in another study, on yellow fever vaccine responses in identical twins.

Material for sequencing was CD8+ T cells sorted from blood. The receptors stem from a woman in her late teens or twenties in good health.

V usage is TRBV6-1 and J usage is TRBJ2-3; tentative D call: TRBD1 (6 bases). V gave up 4 bases and J gave up 0 bases, with 14 bases separating them. The CDR3 length is 16 residues. Germline CDR1 reads MNHNS; CDR2 reads SASEGT. The CDR3 DNA reads TGTGCCAGCAGTGCCCCAGGACAGACTAGCACAGATACGCAGTATTTT. It encodes CASSAPGQTSTDTQYF.

The rearrangement joins TRBV6-2 or TRBV6-3 to TRBJ2-1, with 10 bases matching TRBD2. This CDR3 has 18 residues. Germline V gene sequence: CDR1 MNHEY, CDR2 SVGEGT. J gave up 0 bases and V 2 bases, and 7 bases lay outside the gene matches. The CDR3 nucleotides read TGTGCCAGCAGTTACGATCAGCGGGAGGGGAGCTCCTACAATGAGCAGTTCTTC. This gives the protein CASSYDQREGSSYNEQFF.

This clonotype showed up just a few times. One end of the junction is discordant with germline, which a read error may explain. This rearrangement joins TRBV24-1 to TRBJ2-5; D is perhaps TRBD1 (5 bases). Germline assignment: CDR1 KGHDR and CDR2 SFDVKD. This CDR3 is 13 amino acids long. CDR3 DNA: TGTGCCACGAGTGGACAAAGAGGAGAGACCCAGTACTTC. Translated, it gives CATSGQRGETQYF.

The table lists this clonotype with a few counts. The chain has TRBV6-5 and TRBJ2-7; D is unclear. This CDR3 contains 18 residues. Between the trimmed V and J ends, which lost 4 bases and 2 bases, there was a span of 24 bases. In germline, CDR1 is MNHEY, CDR2 SVGAGI. CDR3 sequence: CASSLSHVWEQSAYEQYF. DNA for the CDR3: TGTGCCAGCAGTTTATCTCATGTGTGGGAACAGTCAGCCTACGAGCAGTACTTC.

This chain uses TRBV29-1 with TRBJ2-5; tentative D call: TRBD2 (6 bases). V was shortened by 3 bases and J by 5 bases, with 13 bases between the two germline ends. Germline V CDR1 and CDR2: SQVTM, ANQGSEA. This CDR3 contains 13 residues. For the CDR3, the DNA is TGCAGCGTTGATCGGGGACTGGAGGAGACCCAGTACTTC. It is translated as CSVDRGLEETQYF.